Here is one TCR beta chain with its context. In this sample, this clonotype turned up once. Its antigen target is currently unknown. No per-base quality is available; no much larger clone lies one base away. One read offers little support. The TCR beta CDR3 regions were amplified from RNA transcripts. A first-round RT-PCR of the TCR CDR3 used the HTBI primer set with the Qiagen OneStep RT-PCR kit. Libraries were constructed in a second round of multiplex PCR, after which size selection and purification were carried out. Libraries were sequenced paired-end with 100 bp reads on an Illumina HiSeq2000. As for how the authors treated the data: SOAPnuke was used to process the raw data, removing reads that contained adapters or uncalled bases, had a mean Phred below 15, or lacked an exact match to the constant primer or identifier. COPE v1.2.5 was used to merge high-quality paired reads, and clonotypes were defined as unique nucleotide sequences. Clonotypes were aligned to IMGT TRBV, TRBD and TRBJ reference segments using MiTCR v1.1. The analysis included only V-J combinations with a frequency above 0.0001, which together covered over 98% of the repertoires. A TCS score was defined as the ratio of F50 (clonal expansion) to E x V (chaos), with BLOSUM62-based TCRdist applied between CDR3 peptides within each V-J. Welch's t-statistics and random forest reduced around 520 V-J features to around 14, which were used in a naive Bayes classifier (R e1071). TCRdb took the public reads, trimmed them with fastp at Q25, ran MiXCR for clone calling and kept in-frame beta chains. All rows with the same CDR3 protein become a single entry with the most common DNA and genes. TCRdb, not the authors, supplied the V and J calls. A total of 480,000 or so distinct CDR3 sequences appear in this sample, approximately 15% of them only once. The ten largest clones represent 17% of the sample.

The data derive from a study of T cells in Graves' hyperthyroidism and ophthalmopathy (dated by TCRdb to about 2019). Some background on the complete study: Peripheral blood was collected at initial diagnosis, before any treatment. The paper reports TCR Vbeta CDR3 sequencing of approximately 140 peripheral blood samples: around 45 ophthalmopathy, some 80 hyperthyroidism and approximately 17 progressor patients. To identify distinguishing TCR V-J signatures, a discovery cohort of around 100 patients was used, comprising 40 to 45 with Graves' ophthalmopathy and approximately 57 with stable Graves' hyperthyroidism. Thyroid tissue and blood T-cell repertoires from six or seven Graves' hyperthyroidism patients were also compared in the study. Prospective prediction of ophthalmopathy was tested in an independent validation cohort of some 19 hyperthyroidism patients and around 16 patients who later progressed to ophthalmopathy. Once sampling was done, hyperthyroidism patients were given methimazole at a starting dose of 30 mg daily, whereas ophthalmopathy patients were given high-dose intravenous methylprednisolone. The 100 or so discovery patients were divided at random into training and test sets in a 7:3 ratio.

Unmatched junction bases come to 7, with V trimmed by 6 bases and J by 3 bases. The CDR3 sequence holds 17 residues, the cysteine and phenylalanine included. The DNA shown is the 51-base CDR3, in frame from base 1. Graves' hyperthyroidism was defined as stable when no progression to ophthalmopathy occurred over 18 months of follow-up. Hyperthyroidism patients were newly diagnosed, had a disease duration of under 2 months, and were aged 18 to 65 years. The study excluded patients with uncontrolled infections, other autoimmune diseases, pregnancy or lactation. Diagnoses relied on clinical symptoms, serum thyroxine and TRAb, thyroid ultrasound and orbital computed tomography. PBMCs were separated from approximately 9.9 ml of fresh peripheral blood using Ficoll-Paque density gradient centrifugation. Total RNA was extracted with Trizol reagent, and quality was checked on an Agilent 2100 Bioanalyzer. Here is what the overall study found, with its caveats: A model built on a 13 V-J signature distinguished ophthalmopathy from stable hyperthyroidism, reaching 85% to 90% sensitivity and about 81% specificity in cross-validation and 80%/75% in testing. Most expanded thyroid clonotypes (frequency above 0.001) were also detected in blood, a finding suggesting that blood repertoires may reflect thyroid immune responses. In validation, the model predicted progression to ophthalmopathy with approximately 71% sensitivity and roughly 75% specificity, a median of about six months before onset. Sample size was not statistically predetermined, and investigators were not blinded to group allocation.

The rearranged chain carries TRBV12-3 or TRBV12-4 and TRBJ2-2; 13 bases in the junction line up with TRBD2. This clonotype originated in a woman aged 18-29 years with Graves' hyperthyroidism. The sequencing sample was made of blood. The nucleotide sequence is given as TGTGCCAGCAGAAAACGGACTAGCGGGAGTGACACCGGGGAGCTGTTTTTT. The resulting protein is CASRKRTSGSDTGELFF.